The rows below give T cell receptor beta chains drawn from one sample of a study of graft-versus-host responses after intestinal transplantation. Only in-frame clones appear in the TCRdb table, and some are missing; sequencing was by immunoSEQ multiplex PCR. Here the sample spans roughly 38,000 clones, roughly 92% being singletons. Antigen specificity for these receptors is unknown. The sequences come from unstimulated CD8+ T cells sorted from spleen or lymph node cells, collected before transplant. All receptors derive from a human donor who was the organ donor for an intestinal transplant. Both conserved end residues are part of each CDR3. Each record gives: CDR3 protein, CDR3 DNA, clone size, V gene, D gene, J gene. The D gene is left open where the match is weak. The size entry is marked missing in some rows and otherwise reads once, few, many or a size class.

CDR3aa: CSIRTGTVPEQYF
CDR3nt: TGCAGCATCAGGACAGGCACAGTTCCCGAGCAGTACTTC
abundance: .
v_gene: TRBV29-1
d_gene: TRBD1
j_gene: TRBJ2-7

CDR3aa: CASSLPAGEAFF
CDR3nt: TGTGCCAGCAGTTTACCGGCTGGGGAAGCTTTCTTT
abundance: few
v_gene: TRBV28
d_gene: .
j_gene: TRBJ1-1

CDR3aa: CASSQDSGSPLHF
CDR3nt: TGCGCCAGCAGCCAAGATAGTGGATCACCCCTCCACTTT
abundance: once
v_gene: TRBV4-1
d_gene: .
j_gene: TRBJ1-6

CDR3aa: CASSLTGQGYNEQFF
CDR3nt: TGTGCCAGCAGTTTAACAGGACAGGGGTACAATGAGCAGTTCTTC
abundance: .
v_gene: TRBV27
d_gene: TRBD1
j_gene: TRBJ2-1

CDR3aa: CASSEAQGGQPQHF
CDR3nt: TGTGCCAGCAGTGAAGCACAGGGGGGTCAGCCCCAGCATTTT
abundance: .
v_gene: TRBV2
d_gene: TRBD1
j_gene: TRBJ1-5

CDR3aa: CASSPTTGTDTQYF
CDR3nt: TGTGCCAGCAGTCCAACGACGGGGACAGATACGCAGTATTTT
abundance: .
v_gene: TRBV7-2
d_gene: .
j_gene: TRBJ2-3

CDR3aa: CASSTDGQGARYGYTF
CDR3nt: TGTGCCAGCAGCACTGACGGACAGGGGGCGCGGTATGGCTACACCTTC
abundance: once
v_gene: TRBV9
d_gene: TRBD1
j_gene: TRBJ1-2

CDR3aa: CASSHPQLTDTQYF
CDR3nt: TGCGCCAGCAGCCATCCTCAACTCACAGATACGCAGTATTTT
abundance: .
v_gene: TRBV4-1
d_gene: .
j_gene: TRBJ2-3

CDR3aa: CASSLNRRNEQFF
CDR3nt: TGTGCCAGCAGCTTGAATCGCAGGAATGAGCAGTTCTTC
abundance: .
v_gene: TRBV5-6
d_gene: .
j_gene: TRBJ2-1

CDR3aa: CASSLWGTGELFF
CDR3nt: TGTGCCAGCAGCTTATGGGGGACCGGGGAGCTGTTTTTT
abundance: .
v_gene: TRBV7-3
d_gene: .
j_gene: TRBJ2-2

CDR3aa: CASSLEPAEETQYF
CDR3nt: TGCGCCAGCAGCTTGGAACCCGCAGAAGAGACCCAGTACTTC
abundance: .
v_gene: TRBV5-1
d_gene: .
j_gene: TRBJ2-5

CDR3aa: CASRNSQGNTEAFF
CDR3nt: TGTGCCAGTAGGAACTCACAGGGTAACACTGAAGCTTTCTTT
abundance: once
v_gene: TRBV19
d_gene: .
j_gene: TRBJ1-1

CDR3aa: CAWSVGGGRTQYF
CDR3nt: TGTGCCTGGAGTGTGGGCGGGGGTCGGACCCAGTACTTC
abundance: .
v_gene: TRBV30
d_gene: TRBD2
j_gene: TRBJ2-5

CDR3aa: CASSEGGHGYEQYF
CDR3nt: TGTGCCAGCAGTGAGGGAGGGCACGGGTACGAGCAGTACTTC
abundance: .
v_gene: TRBV6-1
d_gene: TRBD2
j_gene: TRBJ2-7

CDR3aa: CASREWGEGEQFF
CDR3nt: TGTGCCAGCAGGGAATGGGGGGAAGGTGAGCAGTTCTTC
abundance: .
v_gene: TRBV25-1
d_gene: .
j_gene: TRBJ2-1

CDR3aa: CASSGVKNYEQYF
CDR3nt: TGTGCCAGCAGCGGAGTTAAGAACTACGAGCAGTACTTC
abundance: .
v_gene: TRBV28
d_gene: .
j_gene: TRBJ2-7

CDR3aa: CASGTGTYEQYF
CDR3nt: TGTGCCAGCGGGACAGGGACCTACGAGCAGTACTTC
abundance: .
v_gene: TRBV7-9
d_gene: TRBD1
j_gene: TRBJ2-7

CDR3aa: CASSLGQGNYGYTF
CDR3nt: TGTGCCAGCAGCCTAGGACAGGGAAACTATGGCTACACCTTC
abundance: .
v_gene: TRBV6-1
d_gene: TRBD1
j_gene: TRBJ1-2

CDR3aa: CASSPRARKTDTQYF
CDR3nt: TGTGCCAGCAGCCCCCGGGCGAGGAAGACAGATACGCAGTATTTT
abundance: .
v_gene: TRBV7-9
d_gene: .
j_gene: TRBJ2-3

CDR3aa: CASSIGGKNEQFF
CDR3nt: TGTGCCAGTAGTATAGGGGGAAAAAATGAGCAGTTCTTC
abundance: .
v_gene: TRBV19
d_gene: .
j_gene: TRBJ2-1

CDR3aa: CASSFARDRTQYF
CDR3nt: TGTGCCAGCAGTTTCGCCCGGGACAGGACGCAGTATTTT
abundance: once
v_gene: TRBV27
d_gene: TRBD1
j_gene: TRBJ2-3

CDR3aa: CASSLEGTKNTEAFF
CDR3nt: TGTGCCAGCAGCTTAGAAGGGACAAAGAACACTGAAGCTTTCTTT
abundance: .
v_gene: TRBV11-2
d_gene: .
j_gene: TRBJ1-1

CDR3aa: CASSERGWQPNGKLFF
CDR3nt: TGTGCCAGCAGTGAGAGGGGGTGGCAACCTAACGGAAAACTGTTTTTT
abundance: .
v_gene: TRBV6-1
d_gene: .
j_gene: TRBJ1-4

CDR3aa: CASSLLGETQYF
CDR3nt: TGTGCCAGCAGCTTATTAGGGGAGACCCAGTACTTC
abundance: .
v_gene: TRBV7-8
d_gene: .
j_gene: TRBJ2-5

CDR3aa: CASSGQGYNEQFF
CDR3nt: TGTGCTAGCTCGGGACAGGGCTACAATGAGCAGTTCTTC
abundance: .
v_gene: TRBV12-5
d_gene: TRBD1
j_gene: TRBJ2-1

CDR3aa: CASSWGVNEQFF
CDR3nt: TGTGCCAGCAGCTGGGGGGTCAATGAGCAGTTCTTC
abundance: .
v_gene: TRBV19
d_gene: .
j_gene: TRBJ2-1

CDR3aa: CASSLSTGAYEQYF
CDR3nt: TGTGCCAGCAGTTTATCTACAGGGGCCTACGAGCAGTACTTC
abundance: .
v_gene: TRBV27
d_gene: TRBD1
j_gene: TRBJ2-7

CDR3aa: CASSYSPYEQYF
CDR3nt: TGTGCCAGCAGTTACTCCCCATACGAGCAGTACTTC
abundance: .
v_gene: TRBV6-5
d_gene: .
j_gene: TRBJ2-7

CDR3aa: CASMEASGEQYF
CDR3nt: TGTGCCAGCATGGAGGCTAGCGGCGAGCAGTACTTC
abundance: .
v_gene: TRBV27
d_gene: TRBD2
j_gene: TRBJ2-7

CDR3aa: CASSQPGHSYEQYF
CDR3nt: TGTGCCAGCAGCCAACCGGGACACTCCTACGAGCAGTACTTC
abundance: .
v_gene: TRBV5-6
d_gene: .
j_gene: TRBJ2-7

CDR3aa: CASSLGNNSPLHF
CDR3nt: TGTGCCAGCAGCTTGGGGAATAATTCACCCCTCCACTTT
abundance: once
v_gene: TRBV5-6
d_gene: .
j_gene: TRBJ1-6

CDR3aa: CASSSSRDRVGEQYF
CDR3nt: TGTGCCAGCAGTTCCTCCAGGGACAGGGTTGGCGAGCAGTACTTC
abundance: .
v_gene: TRBV28
d_gene: TRBD1
j_gene: TRBJ2-7